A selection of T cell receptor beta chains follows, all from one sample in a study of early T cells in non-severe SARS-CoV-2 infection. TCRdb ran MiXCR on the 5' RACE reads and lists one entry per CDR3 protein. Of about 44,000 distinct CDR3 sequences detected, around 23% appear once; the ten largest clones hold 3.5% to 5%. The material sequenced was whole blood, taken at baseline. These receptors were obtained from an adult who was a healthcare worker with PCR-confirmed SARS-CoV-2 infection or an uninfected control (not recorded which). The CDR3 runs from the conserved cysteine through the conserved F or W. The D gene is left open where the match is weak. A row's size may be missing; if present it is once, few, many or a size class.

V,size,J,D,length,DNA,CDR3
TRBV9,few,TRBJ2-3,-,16,TGTGCCAGCAGCATGCGACAGGCCTCTTCCACAGATACGCAGTATTTT,CASSMRQASSTDTQYF
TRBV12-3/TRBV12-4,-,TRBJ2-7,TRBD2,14,TGTGCCAGCAGTGATAGCGGGGGGCCCTACGAGCAGTACTTC,CASSDSGGPYEQYF
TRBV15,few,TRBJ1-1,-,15,TGTGCCACCAGCCCGCGACAGGTGGGAAACACTGAAGCTTTCTTT,CATSPRQVGNTEAFF
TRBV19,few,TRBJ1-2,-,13,TGTGCCAGTAGTAGCCTCATTGACTATGGCTACACCTTC,CASSSLIDYGYTF
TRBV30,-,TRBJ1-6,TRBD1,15,TGTGCCTGCCCCGCGCTACAGGGGGATAATTCACCCCTCCACTTT,CACPALQGDNSPLHF
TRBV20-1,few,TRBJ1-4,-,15,TGCAGTGCTCGGGATTCTGGTACCGGGGATGAAAAACTGTTTTTT,CSARDSGTGDEKLFF
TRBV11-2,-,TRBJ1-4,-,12,TGTGCCAGCAGCCGGACGGGGGAAAAACTGTTTTTT,CASSRTGEKLFF
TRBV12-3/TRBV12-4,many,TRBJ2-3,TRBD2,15,TGTGCCAGCAGTTTAGGACTAGCGGCCGGGGATACGCAGTATTTT,CASSLGLAAGDTQYF
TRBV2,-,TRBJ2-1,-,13,TGTGCCAGCAATCCTCTTCCCTTCAATGAGCAGTTCTTC,CASNPLPFNEQFF
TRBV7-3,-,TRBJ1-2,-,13,TGTGCCAGCAGCTTAGCCTCTAACTATGGCTACACCTTC,CASSLASNYGYTF
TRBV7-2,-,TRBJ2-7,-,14,TGTGCCAGCACCCGGACACCGAGCTCCTACGAGCAGTACTTC,CASTRTPSSYEQYF
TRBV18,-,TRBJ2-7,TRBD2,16,TGTGCCAGCTCAGCCGGGACTAGCGGGGGACGGTACGAGCAGTACTTC,CASSAGTSGGRYEQYF
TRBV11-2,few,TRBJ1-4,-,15,TGTGCCAGCAGACACCCAGGGCGAACTAATGAAAAACTGTTTTTT,CASRHPGRTNEKLFF
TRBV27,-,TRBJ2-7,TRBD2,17,TGTGCCAGCAGTCCCCTTCCGGGACTAGCTAGCGGCGGAGAGCAGTACTTC,CASSPLPGLASGGEQYF
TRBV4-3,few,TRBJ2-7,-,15,TGCGCCAGCAGCCAAGGGGGAAGGGGGGCCTACGAGCAGTACTTC,CASSQGGRGAYEQYF
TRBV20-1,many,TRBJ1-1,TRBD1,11,TGCAGTGCTACCCCGGACAGGAAAGCTTTCTTT,CSATPDRKAFF
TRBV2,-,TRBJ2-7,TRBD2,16,TGTGCCAGTTCCGGTAGCGGGGGGATACTCTCCTACGAGCAGTACTTC,CASSGSGGILSYEQYF
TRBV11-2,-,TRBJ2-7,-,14,TGTGCCAGCAGCTTATTCCAGACAACCTACGAGCAGTACTTC,CASSLFQTTYEQYF
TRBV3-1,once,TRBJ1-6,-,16,TGTGCCAGCAGAGGGTGGGGAAGCTCCTATAATTCACCCCTCCACTTT,CASRGWGSSYNSPLHF
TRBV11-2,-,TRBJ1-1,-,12,TGTGCCAGCAGCCATCGAGGGGGAGGAGCTTTCTTT,CASSHRGGGAFF
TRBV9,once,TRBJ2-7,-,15,TGTGCCAGCAGCGTAGATGGATGGGGGTACTACGAGCAGTACTTC,CASSVDGWGYYEQYF
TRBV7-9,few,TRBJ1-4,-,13,TGTGCCAGCAGCGGGGGGTTGAATGAAAAACTGTTTTTT,CASSGGLNEKLFF
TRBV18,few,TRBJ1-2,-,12,TGTGCCAGCTCATCTCCGCAGAATGGCTACACCTTC,CASSSPQNGYTF
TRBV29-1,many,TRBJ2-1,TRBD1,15,TGCAGCGTTGAAGTCCGGAGGACAGGCGACAATGAGCAGTTCTTC,CSVEVRRTGDNEQFF
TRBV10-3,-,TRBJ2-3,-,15,TGTGCCATCAGTGAGTCAGGGCATAGCACAGATACGCAGTATTTT,CAISESGHSTDTQYF
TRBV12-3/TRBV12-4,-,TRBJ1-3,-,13,TGTGCCAGCAGTCCGGGCCTTGGAAACACCATATATTTT,CASSPGLGNTIYF
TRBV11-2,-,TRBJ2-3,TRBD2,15,TGTGCCAGCAGCTTTACGGGGGGGCAGGGAAATACGCAGTATTTT,CASSFTGGQGNTQYF
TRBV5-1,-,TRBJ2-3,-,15,TGCGCCAGCAGCTTGGAAGAACCGCTCGGAGATACGCAGTATTTT,CASSLEEPLGDTQYF
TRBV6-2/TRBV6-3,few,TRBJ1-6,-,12,TGTGCCAGCAGCGAATGGGGGAGAACCCTCCACTTT,CASSEWGRTLHF
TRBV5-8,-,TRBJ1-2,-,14,TGTGCCAGCAGCTTGGTAATGGTTAACTATGGCTACACCTTC,CASSLVMVNYGYTF
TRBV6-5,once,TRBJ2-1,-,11,TGTGCCAGCAGTTCTCACAATGAGCAGTTCTTC,CASSSHNEQFF
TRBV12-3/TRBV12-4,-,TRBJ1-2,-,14,TGTGCCAGCAGTTTTCACAGGGCCAACTATGGCTACACCTTC,CASSFHRANYGYTF
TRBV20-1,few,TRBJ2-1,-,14,TGCAGTGCTCCAGACCGTAGCTCCTACAATGAGCAGTTCTTC,CSAPDRSSYNEQFF
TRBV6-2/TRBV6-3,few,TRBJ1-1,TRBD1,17,TGTGCCAGCAGTTACTGGACAGGGAGGAAGGGAAATACTGAAGCTTTCTTT,CASSYWTGRKGNTEAFF
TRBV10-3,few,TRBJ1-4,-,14,TGTGCCATCAGTGACACAGGGTTCAATGAAAAACTGTTTTTT,CAISDTGFNEKLFF
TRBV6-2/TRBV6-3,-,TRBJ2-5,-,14,TGTGCCAGCACTCAGGAGGGGCTGGGAGGGACCCAGTACTTC,CASTQEGLGGTQYF
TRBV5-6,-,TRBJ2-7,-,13,TGTGCCAGCAGCTTCCCGAGCTCCTACGAGCAGTACTTC,CASSFPSSYEQYF
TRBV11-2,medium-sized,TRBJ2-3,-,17,TGTGCCAGCAGCTCCCTAGCGAGGGGGGCCAAAACAGATACGCAGTATTTT,CASSSLARGAKTDTQYF
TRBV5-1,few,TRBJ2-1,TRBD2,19,TGCGCCAGCAGCTCGCCCCCGGGACTAGCGGGGGGAAACTACAATGAGCAGTTCTTC,CASSSPPGLAGGNYNEQFF
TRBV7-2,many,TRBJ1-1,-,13,TGTGCCAGCGCCTTCAGGATGAACACTGAAGCTTTCTTT,CASAFRMNTEAFF